Below, one T cell receptor (beta chain) is given with its context. Its recognized antigen is unknown. Base qualities are missing; no much larger clone stands one base away. The sample belongs to a study of cytomegalovirus exposure and HLA in healthy donors (TCRdb year 2017). At the level of the whole study: An earlier analysis of 587 of the donors reported over 250 Gb of sequence data and 90 million to 120 million unique TCR beta sequences obtained from about 180 million T cells. An early release that covered several hundred HLA-typed donors contained 300 to 350 gigabases of sequencing data and 65 million to 100 million unique TCR sequences. The genetic ancestry cluster associated with self-reported Caucasian donors included 81% of the approximately 400 genotyped donors. The study aimed to test whether cataloging public T cell receptors could reveal signatures of past pathogen exposure. Using immunosequencing, the study profiled T cell repertoires from 550 to 750 subjects and related those repertoires to cytomegalovirus serostatus. In addition to the first cohort of approximately 670 subjects, a separate validation cohort of 130 or so different subjects was used. The study combined high-throughput TCR immunosequencing, statistical association of individual TCRs with disease status, and machine learning to predict cytomegalovirus infection status. In a later analysis, previously published TCR beta repertoires from more than 500 donors were re-analyzed and high-resolution HLA genotyping was added so that TCR occurrence patterns could be studied. The later analysis used no new phenotypic data to find candidate immune exposures, relying instead on TCR beta sequences and their occurrence across donors. To decide whether each TCR beta V gene segment behaved as functional or pseudogenic, an earlier analysis of some 600 of the donors relied on high-throughput TCR beta sequencing. Donor age, sex, ethnicity and CMV serostatus were collected together with the repertoire data. Genome-wide SNP genotypes for about 55% of the roughly 670 donors were used in a later genetic analysis, which treated that subset as a discovery cohort. Every repertoire in the discovery cohort had been generated on one and the same sequencing platform. Class I and class II HLA loci were covered by the typing at four-digit resolution. The number of donors typed differed by locus, with about 629-640 for A, B, C, DRB1 and DQB1, roughly 520 for DQA1, over 600 for DPA1, and 450 to 480 for DPB1. A handful of DR-DQ haplotypes were handled as single units for association and clustering because linkage in the cohort was strong. On average, about 200,000 unique TCR beta nucleotide sequences were sequenced per donor among fewer than 500 genotyped donors of the cohort, with roughly 18% of those sequences being non-productive. General conclusions and limits of the study: The classifier was reported to diagnose cytomegalovirus status with high specificity and sensitivity in both the original and validation cohorts. The sequencing pipeline was judged likely to have produced a cluster of highly shared sequence variants as a technical artifact. In a later analysis, the rate of TCR association differed among HLA loci, with DRB1 alleles having the most associated TCRs and HLA-C alleles having the fewest. The cohort was sequenced for TCR beta chains only, and without alpha or paired-chain data the features that could be detected were limited. In a later analysis, 15,000 to 20,000 TCR beta sequences were associated with specific HLA alleles at a false discovery rate of 0.05. The authors suggested that the approach could potentially be generalized to other disease states and immunological phenotypes. Because HLA typing was missing for some donors at each locus, association tests included only the typed subset. A further reported finding was that TCR beta sequences accurately predicted the HLA-A and HLA-B alleles for most subjects in the first cohort. According to a later genetic analysis, donors in an Asian-associated ancestry cluster had fewer N-insertions in productive TCRs than the approximately 630-donor mean. Compared with equally common non-associated chains, HLA-associated TCR beta chains in a later analysis were more clonally expanded and had lower generation probabilities. Roughly uniform sequencing depth across donors was assumed in presence/absence analyses, although this assumption may not hold. Because the 87-base-pair reads could not distinguish some IMGT-functional V segments, including TRBV6-2 and TRBV6-3, those segments were excluded. A later genetic analysis associated a missense DCLRE1C variant with V-gene and J-gene trimming of TCR beta chains, and an independent cohort replicated the association. Most TCR sequences were seen in very few donors, while some public TCRs were found in many individuals. Several of the top co-occurrence clusters appeared to be linked to parvovirus B19, influenza, CMV and Epstein-Barr virus, according to a later analysis. Linkage disequilibrium might explain the correlated functional status among segregating V segments, but an unknown experimental factor could not be ruled out. In a later analysis, most CMV-associated TCR beta chains were found to appear HLA-restricted, with HLA associations seemingly driven largely by CMV exposure. The study gave a list of 150 to 200 TCR beta chains associated with cytomegalovirus. Broadly in line with IMGT annotations, most TCR beta V segments showed up in productive rearrangements about 87% or about 30% of the time in an earlier analysis of approximately 640 of the donors. Assigning TCR associations to individual alleles was difficult when HLA alleles, especially DR and DQ, strongly co-occurred. A few of the identified cytomegalovirus-associated TCR beta chains were confirmed in vitro to be specific for cytomegalovirus antigens. For the cohort, immune exposure information was limited to CMV serostatus. Because counts were too low, more than 15 rarely observed V segments, including chromosome 9 orphons, were left out of the earlier analysis of approximately 580 of the donors.

The cohort consisted of 600 to 750 healthy bone marrow donors. At the time of sampling, all cohort members were nominally healthy, though unrecorded immune exposures were likely present. CMV serostatus was recorded as positive for almost 300 and negative for about 55% of the 666 cohort members, whereas no CMV serostatus was recorded for the donor in question. Every donor gave a peripheral blood sample, and the peripheral blood mononuclear cells from that sample were used for TCR beta sequencing. The Qiagen DNeasy Blood Extraction Kit was used to extract genomic DNA from the blood cell samples. Library method: the immunoSEQ multiplex PCR assay. For the multiplex PCR, a mixture combining 60 forward primers for TCR Vbeta segments and 13 reverse primers for TCR Jbeta segments was used. Amplification of the CDR3 region of rearranged TCR beta genes was performed with a multiplex PCR assay on genomic DNA. The Illumina HiSeq System was used to sequence the amplified TCR beta libraries as 87-base-pair reads. Regarding the original processing steps: A later analysis tallied tens of millions of unique TCR beta chains across the 666 repertoires, and around 10 million of those chains were shared by two or more donors. To remove PCR and sequencing errors, raw reads were error-corrected and collapsed into unique sequences using a nearest-neighbor algorithm that merged closely related sequences. CDR3 sequences were aligned to IMGT reference sequences to assign V, D and J gene segments. For a sequence to be retained, a match of at least six nucleotides to both a V gene segment and a J gene segment was required. A rearrangement was called productive if the CDR3 had no stop codons and remained in frame with V and J, and every other rearrangement was called non-productive. CDR3 was defined according to IMGT convention as the region running from the second conserved V-encoded cysteine to the conserved J-encoded phenylalanine. Sequences without an unambiguous match to a single V gene segment were excluded from the earlier analysis of several hundred of the donors. An earlier analysis of several hundred of the donors called V segments functional above 56.7% productive rearrangements and segregating when the between-donor standard deviation exceeded 5%. A statistical classification framework was developed to diagnose cytomegalovirus status using the catalog of TCR beta chain sequences. In a later analysis, V and J genes were assigned by comparing TCR nucleotide sequences against IMGT/GENE-DB human TR gene sequences. A later analysis assigned CDR3 sequences and most-parsimonious VDJ recombination scenarios with the TCRdist pipeline. In a later analysis, each TCR beta chain was defined by its CDR3 amino acid sequence together with its V-gene family, and reads lacking a unique V-gene family were excluded. In a later analysis, 450 to 600 highly shared, low-generation-probability nucleotide sequences were removed to address suspected cross-contamination and a sequencing artifact. For each public chain, a later analysis derived a clonal expansion index from normalized ranks of inferred template counts within each repertoire. Generation probabilities in a later analysis came from a VDJ recombination model fitted to out-of-frame rearrangements, and those results were checked against IGoR. In a later analysis, TCR-TCR, TCR-HLA and TCR-CMV co-occurrence was scored with hypergeometric tests, and a repertoire-size bias correction was applied to TCR pairs. A later analysis estimated false discovery rates by permuting HLA or CMV assignments 20 times. In a later analysis, co-occurring TCRs were grouped using DBSCAN, with TCRdist sequence similarity added in when clustering inside HLA-allele-positive subsets. Repertoires with fewer than 30,000 or more than 120,000 public chains, plus five repertoires with anomalous nucleotide sharing, were excluded from co-occurrence clustering. Here the immuneACCESS table is served through TCRdb, limited to in-frame sequences with V and J called. Missing clones are a known gap in these copies; in checked studies unresolved V genes cover under half, and the rest lacks a known reason. V and J calls and clone size come straight from that table; D and trimming were deduced from the DNA. This sample lists some 130,000 clones; roughly 77% were detected once. The ten biggest clones cover under 5.5% of the sample.

Germline trimming: 4 bases from V, 1 base from J; junction bases outside gene matches: 19. The CDR3 spans 20 residues, from the cysteine through the phenylalanine. Only the CDR3 part of the read is kept: 60 bases, read in frame from the first base. The CDR1 and CDR2 encoded by the germline V gene are LGHNA and YSLEER. This sequence originates from a man younger than 45 in good health. Sequencing input: PBMCs. The V gene is TRBV4-3 and the J gene is TRBJ2-4; 7 central bases correspond to TRBD1. The nucleotides read TGCGCCAGCAGCCCCTCCTCGGCCAGGGGGACCGTTCTGGCCAAAAACATTCAGTACTTC. Its translation is CASSPSSARGTVLAKNIQYF.